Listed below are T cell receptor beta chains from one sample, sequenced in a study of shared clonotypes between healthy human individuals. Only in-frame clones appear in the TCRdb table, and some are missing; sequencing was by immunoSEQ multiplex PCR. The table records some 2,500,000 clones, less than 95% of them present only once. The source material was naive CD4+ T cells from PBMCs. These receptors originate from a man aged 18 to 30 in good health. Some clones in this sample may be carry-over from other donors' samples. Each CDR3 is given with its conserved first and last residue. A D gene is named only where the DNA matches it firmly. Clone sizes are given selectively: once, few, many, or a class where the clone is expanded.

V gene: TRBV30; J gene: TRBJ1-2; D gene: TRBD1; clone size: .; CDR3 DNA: TGTGCCTGGTTAGCCCGGGACAGAGACTATGGCTACACCTTC; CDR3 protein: CAWLARDRDYGYTF
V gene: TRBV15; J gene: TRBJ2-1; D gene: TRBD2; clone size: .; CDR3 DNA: TGTGCCACCAAAGCGGGAGAGAACTCCTACAATGAGCAGTTCTTC; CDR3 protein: CATKAGENSYNEQFF
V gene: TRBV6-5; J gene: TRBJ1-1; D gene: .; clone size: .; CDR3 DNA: TGTGCCAGCAGTTACTCGACGCGGCAGGGAGGCACTGAAGCTTTCTTT; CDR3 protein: CASSYSTRQGGTEAFF
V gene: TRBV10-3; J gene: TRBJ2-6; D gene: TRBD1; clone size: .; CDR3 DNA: TGTGCCATCAGTGATGTTGGTCAGGGGGCGCCGGGACACAGCTCTGGGGCCAACGTCCTGACTTTC; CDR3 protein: CAISDVGQGAPGHSSGANVLTF
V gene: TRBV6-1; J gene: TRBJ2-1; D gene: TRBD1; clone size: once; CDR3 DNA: TGTGCCAGCCGGGACAGGGGCTACAATGAGCAGTTCTTC; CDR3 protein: CASRDRGYNEQFF
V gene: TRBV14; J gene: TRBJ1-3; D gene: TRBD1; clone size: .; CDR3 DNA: TGTGCCAGCCGTCAGACAGGGCTCGGAAACACCATATATTTT; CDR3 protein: CASRQTGLGNTIYF
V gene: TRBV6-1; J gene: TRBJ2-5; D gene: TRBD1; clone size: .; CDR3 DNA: TGTGCCAGCAGTGGACATACAGGGGTAGAGACCCAGTACTTC; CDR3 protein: CASSGHTGVETQYF
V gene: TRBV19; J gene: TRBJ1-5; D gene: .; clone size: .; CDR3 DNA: TGTGCCAGTAGTGCGAGTATCCAGCCCCAGCATTTT; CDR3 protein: CASSASIQPQHF
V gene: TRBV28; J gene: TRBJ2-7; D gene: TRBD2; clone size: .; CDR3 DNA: TGTGCCAGCTTTTCCGCGGGAGGGCACCTGAACTACGAGCAGTACTTC; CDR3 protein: CASFSAGGHLNYEQYF
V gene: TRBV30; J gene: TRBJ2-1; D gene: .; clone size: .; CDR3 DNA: TGTGCCTGGAGTGTACAGAGGGGCGGTGAGCAGTTCTTC; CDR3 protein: CAWSVQRGGEQFF
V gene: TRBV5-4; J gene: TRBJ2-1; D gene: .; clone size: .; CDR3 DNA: TGTGCCAGCGGGGTGGGTGGTGAGGAGCAGTTCTTC; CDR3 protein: CASGVGGEEQFF
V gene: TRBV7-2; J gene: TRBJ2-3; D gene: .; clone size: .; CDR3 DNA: TGTGCCAGCAGCTTTGGACGGTGGAACACAGATACGCAGTATTTT; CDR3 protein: CASSFGRWNTDTQYF
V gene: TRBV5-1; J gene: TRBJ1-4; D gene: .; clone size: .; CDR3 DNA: TGCGCCAGCAGCGGAGGGCCCGATGAAAAACTGTTTTTT; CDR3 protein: CASSGGPDEKLFF
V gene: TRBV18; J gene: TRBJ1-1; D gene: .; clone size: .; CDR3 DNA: TGTGCCAGCCGCCGAGAGGTGAACACTGAAGCTTTCTTT; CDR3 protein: CASRREVNTEAFF
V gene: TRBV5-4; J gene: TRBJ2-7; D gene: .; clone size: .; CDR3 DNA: TGTGCCAGCAGCTTTGGGGCCGCCAGCTCCTACGAGCAGTACTTC; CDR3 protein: CASSFGAASSYEQYF
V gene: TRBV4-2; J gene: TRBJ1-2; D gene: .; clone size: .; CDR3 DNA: TGTGCCAGCAGCCAAGATTTCGTACGGGACTACACCTTC; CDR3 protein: CASSQDFVRDYTF
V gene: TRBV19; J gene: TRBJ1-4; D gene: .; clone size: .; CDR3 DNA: TGTGCCACCCGGGCTTGGGAAGCAACTAATGAAAAACTGTTTTTT; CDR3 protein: CATRAWEATNEKLFF
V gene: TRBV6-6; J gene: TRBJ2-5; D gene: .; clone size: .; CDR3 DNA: TGTGCCAGCAGTACAGACACTTACCAAGAGACCCAGTACTTC; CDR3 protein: CASSTDTYQETQYF
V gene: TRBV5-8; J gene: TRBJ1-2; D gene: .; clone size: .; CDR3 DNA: TGTGCCAGCAGCCAGAATCCCTTTTACTATGGCTACACCTTC; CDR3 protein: CASSQNPFYYGYTF
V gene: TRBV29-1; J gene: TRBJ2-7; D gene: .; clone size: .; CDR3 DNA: TGCAGCGTTATGGGGCCCTCCTACGAGCAGTACTTC; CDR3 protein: CSVMGPSYEQYF
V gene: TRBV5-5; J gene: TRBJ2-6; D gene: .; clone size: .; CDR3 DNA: TGTGCCAGCAGCCCATTCATCTCTGGGGCCAACGTCCTGACTTTC; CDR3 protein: CASSPFISGANVLTF
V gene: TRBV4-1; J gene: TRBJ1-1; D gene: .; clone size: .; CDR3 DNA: TGCGCCAGCAGCCGACCCGGACAGAGCACTGAAGCTTTCTTT; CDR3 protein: CASSRPGQSTEAFF
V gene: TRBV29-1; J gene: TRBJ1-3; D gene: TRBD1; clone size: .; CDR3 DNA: TGCAGCGGGACAGGGGGTTCTGGAAACACCATATATTTT; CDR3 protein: CSGTGGSGNTIYF
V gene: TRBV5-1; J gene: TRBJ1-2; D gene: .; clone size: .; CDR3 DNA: TGCGCCAGCAGCCCGCGGACGGAGTATGGCTACACCTTC; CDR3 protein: CASSPRTEYGYTF
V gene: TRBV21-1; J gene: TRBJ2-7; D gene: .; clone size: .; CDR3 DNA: TGTGCCAGCCTCAAGGGGGCAGTTGCCCCCTGCGAGCAGTACTTC; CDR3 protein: CASLKGAVAPCEQYF
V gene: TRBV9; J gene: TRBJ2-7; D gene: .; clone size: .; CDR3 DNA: TGTGCCAGCAGCGTAGCGTCCAACTCCTACGAGCAGTACTTC; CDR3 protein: CASSVASNSYEQYF
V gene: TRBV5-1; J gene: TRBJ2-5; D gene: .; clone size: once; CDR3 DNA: TGCGCCAGCAGTTCAGGGACGGGGCCACAAGAGACCCAGTACTTC; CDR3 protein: CASSSGTGPQETQYF
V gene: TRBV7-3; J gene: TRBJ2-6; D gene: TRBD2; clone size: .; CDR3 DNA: TGTGCCAGCGGGAGCGGGAGAGACTACCCCTCTGGGGCCAACGTCCTGACTTTC; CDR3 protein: CASGSGRDYPSGANVLTF
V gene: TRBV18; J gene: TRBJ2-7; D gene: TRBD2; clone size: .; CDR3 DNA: TGTGCCAGCTCATGGACTAGCGGGAGGGCGTACGAGCAGTACTTC; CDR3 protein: CASSWTSGRAYEQYF
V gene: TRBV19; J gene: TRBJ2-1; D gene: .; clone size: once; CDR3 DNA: TGTGCCAGTAGCCTATTGGGGACCCCCCGATTCTTC; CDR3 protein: CASSLLGTPRFF
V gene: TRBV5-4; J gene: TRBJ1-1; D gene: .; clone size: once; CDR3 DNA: TGTGCCAGCAGCTTGGCCAATCGGGGGGCGAGGTACACTGAAGCTTTCTTT; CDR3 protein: CASSLANRGARYTEAFF
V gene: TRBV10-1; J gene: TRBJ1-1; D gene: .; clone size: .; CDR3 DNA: TGCGCCAGCAGTGACCAGGGGCTCAACACTGAAGCTTTCTTT; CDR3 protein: CASSDQGLNTEAFF
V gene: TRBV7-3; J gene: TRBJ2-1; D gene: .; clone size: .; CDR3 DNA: TGTGCCAGCAGCTTAGTTGAGACTCGGGGCTACAATGAGCAGTTCTTC; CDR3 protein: CASSLVETRGYNEQFF
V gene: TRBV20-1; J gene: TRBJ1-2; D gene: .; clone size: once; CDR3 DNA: TGCAGTGCTGGGGCGGGGGGCGGCTACACCTTC; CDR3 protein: CSAGAGGGYTF
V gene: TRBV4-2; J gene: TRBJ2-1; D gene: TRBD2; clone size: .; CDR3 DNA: TGTGCCAGCAGCCGCCTCCCTTCGCGGGAGCATAATGAGCAGTTCTTC; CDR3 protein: CASSRLPSREHNEQFF
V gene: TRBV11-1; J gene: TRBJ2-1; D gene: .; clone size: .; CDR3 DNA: TGTGCCAGCAGCCGTGGAACAGCGACGGGGTACAATGAGCAGTTCTTC; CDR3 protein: CASSRGTATGYNEQFF
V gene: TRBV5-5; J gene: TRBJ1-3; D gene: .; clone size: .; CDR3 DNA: TGTGCCAGCAGCACCGGGGGGGTCCGCACCATATATTTT; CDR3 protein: CASSTGGVRTIYF
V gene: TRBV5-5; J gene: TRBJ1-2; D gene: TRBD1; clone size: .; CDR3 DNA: TGTGCCAGCAGCGGCAGTGGGACAGGGAATACTTACTACACCTTC; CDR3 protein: CASSGSGTGNTYYTF
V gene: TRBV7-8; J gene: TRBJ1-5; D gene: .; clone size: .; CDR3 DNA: TGTGCCAGCAGCTGGGGTGGTCAGCCCCAGCATTTT; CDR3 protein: CASSWGGQPQHF
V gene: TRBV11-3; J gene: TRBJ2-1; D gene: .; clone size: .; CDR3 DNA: TGTGCCAGCAGCCCGCGGGGAGGTTCCTACAATGAGCAGTTCTTC; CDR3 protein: CASSPRGGSYNEQFF
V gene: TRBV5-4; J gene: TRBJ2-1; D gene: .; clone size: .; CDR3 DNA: TGTGCCAGCTCCCGAGATACTAGGGCTTACAATGAGCAGTTCTTC; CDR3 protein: CASSRDTRAYNEQFF